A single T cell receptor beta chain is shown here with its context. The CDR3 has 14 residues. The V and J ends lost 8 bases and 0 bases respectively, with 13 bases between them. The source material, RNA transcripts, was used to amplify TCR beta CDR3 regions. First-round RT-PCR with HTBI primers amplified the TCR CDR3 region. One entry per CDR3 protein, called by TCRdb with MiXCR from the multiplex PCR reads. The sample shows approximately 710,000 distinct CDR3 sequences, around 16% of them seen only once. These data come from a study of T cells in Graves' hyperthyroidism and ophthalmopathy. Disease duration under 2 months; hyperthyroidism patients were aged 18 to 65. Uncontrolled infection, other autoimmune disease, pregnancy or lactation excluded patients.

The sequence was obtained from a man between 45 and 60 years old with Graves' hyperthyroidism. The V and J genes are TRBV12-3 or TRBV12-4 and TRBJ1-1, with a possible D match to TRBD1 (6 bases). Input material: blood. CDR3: CASWGAYMNTEAFF. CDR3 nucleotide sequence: TGTGCCAGCTGGGGGGCATACATGAACACTGAAGCTTTCTTT.